These 13 T cell receptor beta chains came from one sample sequenced in a study of blood T cell repertoires in COVID-19. The method was immunoSEQ multiplex PCR; TCRdb's version includes in-frame clones alone and lacks a portion of them. The profile covers more than 95,000 clones, with around four fifths appearing a single time and around a quarter taken by the ten largest. Sequencing was done on a sample of peripheral blood. These receptors all stem from a man aged 60 to 75 with acute or convalescent COVID-19.

This chain joins TRBV18 and TRBJ1-2; 7 positions match TRBD1. The ends lost 6 bases at V and 5 bases at J; junction bases unmatched: 6. This CDR3 is 13 amino acids long. Per germline, CDR1 KGHSH and CDR2 LQKENI. CDR3 sequence reads: CASSSGQNYGYTF. CDR3 DNA: TGTGCCAGCTCCTCGGGACAGAATTATGGCTACACCTTC.

The chain combines TRBV30 with TRBJ1-5; 9 bases are shared with TRBD1. The CDR3 runs 15 residues. V dropped 2 bases and J dropped 4; count of bases not matched to a gene: 6. Germline-derived CDR1 and CDR2 are GTSNPN and SVGIG (reference sequence). CDR3 bases: TGTGCCTGGAGTTCGGACAGGGGTTGGAATCAGCCCCAGCATTTT. The encoded protein is CAWSSDRGWNQPQHF. Variable domain in full (rest from reference TRBV30 and TRBJ1-5): SQTIHQWPATLVQPVGSPLSLECTVEGTSNPNLYWYRQAAGRGLQLLFYSVGIGQISSEVPQNLSASRPQDRQFILSSKKLLLSDSGFYLCAWSSDRGWNQPQHFGDGTRLSIL.

In its sample, this clone was seen once. CDR3 DNA: TGTGCCAGCAGCGTAGACTCTCAAGAGACCCAGTACTTC. Its protein product is CASSVDSQETQYF. V usage is TRBV9 and J usage is TRBJ2-5; D is uncertain. The CDR3 is made up of 13 amino acids. Trimming stripped 0 bases from V and 2 bases from J, with 5 bases between. Germline values: CDR1 SGDLS, CDR2 YYNGEE.

The gene calls are TRBV10-3 and TRBJ1-5; D might be TRBD1 (6 bases). V was pared by 6 bases and J by 3 bases, with 12 bases between. CDR1 is ENHRY, CDR2 SYGVKD, per germline. This CDR3 comprises 14 residues. The CDR3 region has the DNA TGTGCCATCAGCAACGACAGGAACAATCAGCCCCAGCATTTT. It translates to CAISNDRNNQPQHF.

The gene calls are TRBV19 and TRBJ2-2, with a tentative D call TRBD1 (5 bases). The germline gives CDR1 LNHDA, CDR2 SQIVND (reference sequence). The CDR3 sequence is 16 residues long. Trimming cost V 3 bases and J 4 bases, with 15 bases left between them. CDR3 sequence reads: CASSMAQVKGTGELFF. In DNA, the CDR3 is TGTGCCAGTAGTATGGCACAGGTAAAAGGCACCGGGGAGCTGTTTTTT.

V gene TRBV6-5 combines with J gene TRBJ1-3; D perhaps matches TRBD1 (6 bases). There are 15 residues in the CDR3. The germline V and J ends were trimmed by 5 bases and 4 bases, with 15 bases remaining between them. The germline V gene encodes CDR1 MNHEY and CDR2 SVGAGI. CDR3 DNA: TGTGCCAGCAGTCTTCAGGGGAGTTTCGGAAACACCATATATTTT. Protein product: CASSLQGSFGNTIYF.

This clone was seen once. The genes are TRBV19 and TRBJ2-7, with 7 bases identical to TRBD1. Per germline, CDR1 LNHDA and CDR2 SQIVND (reference sequence). The CDR3 has 15 amino acids. V trimming: 10 bases; J trimming: 4 bases; junction bases outside the gene matches: 16. CDR3 loop: CATSQSETGIYEQYF. The CDR3 DNA follows: TGTGCCACCTCTCAGTCCGAGACAGGGATTTACGAGCAGTACTTC.

The chain's CDR3 is CASSLVAVGLSDTQYF. CDR3 DNA: TGCGCCAGCAGCTTGGTTGCGGTCGGGTTGTCAGATACGCAGTATTTT. V usage is TRBV5-1 and J usage is TRBJ2-3; D remains ambiguous. Germline CDR1 SGHRS, CDR2 YFSETQ. The CDR3 spans 16 residues. Trimming left V 0 bases short and J 4 bases short, with 15 bases between.

This clone has a single count. The chain is built from TRBV12-3 or TRBV12-4 and TRBJ2-7; TRBD1 is a possible D gene (5 bases). V gave up 6 bases and J gave up 2 bases, with 11 bases separating them. The CDR3 has 13 amino acids. CDR3 in amino acids: CASSKTGTYEQYF. The CDR3 DNA sequence: TGTGCCAGCAGCAAAACAGGAACCTACGAGCAGTACTTC.

The chain joins TRBV7-6 to TRBJ1-1; tentatively, D is TRBD1 (5 bases). The CDR3 totals 15 residues. V lost 1 base, J lost 4 bases, and 13 bases lay in between. CDR1 and CDR2 (germline): SGHVS, FNYEAQ. The chain's CDR3 is CASSLGRAPRTEAFF. Here the CDR3 DNA reads TGTGCCAGCAGCTTAGGCAGGGCCCCCCGCACTGAAGCTTTCTTT.

V and J are TRBV12-3 or TRBV12-4 and TRBJ1-4; perhaps TRBD1 as D (5 bases). The CDR3 is 13 residues long. Trimming stripped 5 bases from V and 8 bases from J, with 12 bases between. CDR3 region: CASSPQGGEKLFF. The CDR3 DNA sequence: TGTGCCAGCAGTCCTCAGGGCGGCGAAAAACTGTTTTTT.

This chain uses TRBV5-1 with TRBJ1-3; D possibly corresponds to TRBD1 (6 bases). This CDR3 spans 16 amino acids. The germline V gene encodes CDR1 SGHRS and CDR2 YFSETQ. Between the trimmed V and J ends, which lost 3 bases and 3 bases, there was a span of 16 bases. The CDR3 is CASSSGTPGFGNTIYF. CDR3 DNA: TGCGCCAGCAGCTCCGGGACACCGGGCTTTGGAAACACCATATATTTT.

V and J are TRBV7-2 and TRBJ2-3; possibly TRBD2 for D (5 bases). The CDR3 contains 14 residues. Germline V CDR1 and CDR2: SGHTA, FQGNSA. V was clipped by 5 bases and J by 3 bases, with 12 bases between them. DNA of the CDR3: TGTGCCAGCAGCCTTACTAGTTTAACAGATACGCAGTATTTT. Its translation is CASSLTSLTDTQYF. Based on the CDR3 plus reference TRBV7-2 and TRBJ2-3, the full variable domain is GAGVSQSPSNKVTEKGKDVELRCDPISGHTALYWYRQSLGQGLEFLIYFQGNSAPDKSGLPSDRFSAERTGGSVSTLTIQRTQQEDSAVYLCASSLTSLTDTQYFGPGTRLTVL.